This T cell receptor (beta chain) was identified in a study of identical twins. Study-level results: Cross-sectional statistics underpinned the conclusions; the same donors were not followed.

Every one of the donors was a healthy Caucasian. The V and J ends lost 2 bases and 8 bases, in that order; junction bases with no gene match: 5. This CDR3 has 13 amino acids. Germline CDR1 SSHAT, CDR2 FNYEAQ (reference sequence). This clonotype showed up many times. The antigen remains undetermined. The cDNA had a unique molecular identifier and a template-switch universal primer site. Each CDR3 protein is one row after TCRdb ran MiXCR on the 5' RACE reads. The repertoire holds hundreds of thousands of distinct CDR3 sequences, about 8.1% seen once, with around 2.1% in the top ten. This sample was shared with a second study, whose subject was yellow fever vaccine responses in identical twins. This second study says: Vaccine-induced T cell responses in twins were reportedly observed to appear partly convergent, partly personalized.

The genes are TRBV7-7 and TRBJ1-1; 7 bases line up with TRBD1. The source material was memory (CD45RO+) T cells sorted from blood. The sequence derives from a woman younger than 35 in good health. Written as DNA, the CDR3 is TGTGCCAGCAGCTTAACAACAGGGGAAGAAGCTTTCTTT. Translation: CASSLTTGEEAFF.